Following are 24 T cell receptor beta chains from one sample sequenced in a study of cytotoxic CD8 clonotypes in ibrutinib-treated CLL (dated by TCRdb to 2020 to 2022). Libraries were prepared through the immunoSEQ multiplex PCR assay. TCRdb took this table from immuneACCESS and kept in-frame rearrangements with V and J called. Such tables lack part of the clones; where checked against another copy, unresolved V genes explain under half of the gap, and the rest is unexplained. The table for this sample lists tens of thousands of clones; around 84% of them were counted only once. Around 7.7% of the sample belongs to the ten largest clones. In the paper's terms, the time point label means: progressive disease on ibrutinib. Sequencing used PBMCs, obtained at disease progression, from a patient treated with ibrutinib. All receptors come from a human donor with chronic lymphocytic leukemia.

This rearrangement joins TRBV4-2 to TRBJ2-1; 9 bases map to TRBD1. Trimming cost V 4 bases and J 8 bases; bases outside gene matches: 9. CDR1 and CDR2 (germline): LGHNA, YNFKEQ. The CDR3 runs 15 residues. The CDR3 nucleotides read TGTGCCAGCAGCCGAGGACAGGGGAAGCTCGATGAGCAGTTCTTC. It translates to CASSRGQGKLDEQFF.

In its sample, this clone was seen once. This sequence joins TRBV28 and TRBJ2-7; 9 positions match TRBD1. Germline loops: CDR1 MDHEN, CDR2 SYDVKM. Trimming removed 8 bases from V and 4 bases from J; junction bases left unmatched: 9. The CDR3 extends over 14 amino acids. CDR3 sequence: CASHKGTGWYEQYF. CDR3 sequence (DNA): TGTGCCAGCCACAAGGGGACAGGGTGGTACGAGCAGTACTTC. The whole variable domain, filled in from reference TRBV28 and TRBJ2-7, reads DVKVTQSSRYLVKRTGEKVFLECVQDMDHENMFWYRQDPGLGLRLIYFSYDVKMKEKGDIPEGYSVSREKKERFSLILESASTNQTSMYLCASHKGTGWYEQYFGPGTRLTVT.

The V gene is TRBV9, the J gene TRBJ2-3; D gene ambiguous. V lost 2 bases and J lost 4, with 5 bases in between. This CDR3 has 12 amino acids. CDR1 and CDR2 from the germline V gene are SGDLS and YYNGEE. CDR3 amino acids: CASSVDPDTQYF. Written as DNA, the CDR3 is TGTGCCAGCAGCGTGGACCCAGATACGCAGTATTTT. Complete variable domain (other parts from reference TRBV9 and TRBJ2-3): DSGVTQTPKHLITATGQRVTLRCSPRSGDLSVYWYQQSLDQGLQFLIQYYNGEERAKGNILERFSAQQFPDLHSELNLSSLELGDSALYFCASSVDPDTQYFGPGTRLTVL.

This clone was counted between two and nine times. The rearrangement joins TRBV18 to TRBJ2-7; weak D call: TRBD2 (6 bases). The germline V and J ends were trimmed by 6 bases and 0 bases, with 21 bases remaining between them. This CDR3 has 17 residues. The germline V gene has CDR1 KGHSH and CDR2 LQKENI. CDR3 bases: TGTGCCAGCTCCACCAACTCTTTATTGACTAGCTCCTACGAGCAGTACTTC. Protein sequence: CASSTNSLLTSSYEQYF.

DNA of the CDR3: TGTGCCTGCCCTGGGACAGAGAGCTCCTATAATTCACCCCTCCACTTT. Residues: CACPGTESSYNSPLHF. The V gene is TRBV30, the J gene TRBJ1-6; 7 bases align to TRBD1. This CDR3 comprises 16 residues. V was pared by 6 bases and J by 0 bases, with 8 bases of the junction left unmatched. Looked up from germline, CDR1 is GTSNPN and CDR2 is SVGIG (reference sequence).

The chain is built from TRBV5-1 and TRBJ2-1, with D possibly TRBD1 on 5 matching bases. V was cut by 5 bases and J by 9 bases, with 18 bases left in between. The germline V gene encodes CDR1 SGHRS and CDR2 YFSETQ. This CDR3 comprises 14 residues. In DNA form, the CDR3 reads TGCGCCAGCAGGGTTGGGGCTTCTATGAGTGAGCAGTTCTTC. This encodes CASRVGASMSEQFF.

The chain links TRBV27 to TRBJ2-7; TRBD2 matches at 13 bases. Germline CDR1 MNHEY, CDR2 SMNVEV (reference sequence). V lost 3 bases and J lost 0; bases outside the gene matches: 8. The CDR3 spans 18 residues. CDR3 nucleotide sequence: TGTGCCAGCAGTTTCGAACGGACTAGCGGGAGTTCCTCCTACGAGCAGTACTTC. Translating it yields CASSFERTSGSSSYEQYF.

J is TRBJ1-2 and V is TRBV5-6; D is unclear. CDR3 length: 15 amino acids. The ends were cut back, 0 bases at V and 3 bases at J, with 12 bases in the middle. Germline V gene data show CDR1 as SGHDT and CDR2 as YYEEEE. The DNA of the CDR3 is TGTGCCAGCAGCTTGGCGCTTGGGATGGACTATGGCTACACCTTC. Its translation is CASSLALGMDYGYTF. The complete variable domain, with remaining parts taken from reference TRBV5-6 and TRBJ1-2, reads DAGVTQSPTHLIKTRGQQVTLRCSPKSGHDTVSWYQQALGQGPQFIFQYYEEEERQRGNFPDRFSGHQFPNYSSELNVNALLLGDSALYLCASSLALGMDYGYTFGSGTRLTVV.

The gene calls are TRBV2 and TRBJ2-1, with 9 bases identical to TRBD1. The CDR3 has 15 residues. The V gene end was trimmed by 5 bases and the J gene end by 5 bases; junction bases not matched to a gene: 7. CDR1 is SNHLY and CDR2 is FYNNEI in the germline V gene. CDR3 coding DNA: TGTGCCAGCAGTCCTAGACAGGGGGTGAACAATGAGCAGTTCTTC. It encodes CASSPRQGVNNEQFF.

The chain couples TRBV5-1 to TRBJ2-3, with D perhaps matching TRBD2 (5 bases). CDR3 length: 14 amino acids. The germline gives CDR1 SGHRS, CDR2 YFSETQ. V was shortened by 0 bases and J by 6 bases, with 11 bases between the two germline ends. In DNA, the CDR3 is TGCGCCAGCAGCTTGGCTGGGAGTGACGATACGCAGTATTTT. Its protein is CASSLAGSDDTQYF.

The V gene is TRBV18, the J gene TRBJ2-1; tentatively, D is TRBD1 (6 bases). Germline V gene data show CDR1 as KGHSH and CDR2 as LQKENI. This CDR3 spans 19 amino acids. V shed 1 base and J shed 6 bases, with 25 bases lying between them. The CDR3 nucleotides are TGTGCCAGCTCACCACTCCCTATCTCAGGGGTTGGCAACACCAATGAGCAGTTCTTC. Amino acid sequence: CASSPLPISGVGNTNEQFF.

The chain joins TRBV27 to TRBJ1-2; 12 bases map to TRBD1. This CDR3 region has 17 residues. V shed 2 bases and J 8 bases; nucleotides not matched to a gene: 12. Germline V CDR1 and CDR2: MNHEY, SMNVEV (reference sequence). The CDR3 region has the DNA TGTGCCAGCAGTTTAAGGGGGACAGGGGGCGAGTCGGGAGGCTACACCTTC. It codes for CASSLRGTGGESGGYTF.

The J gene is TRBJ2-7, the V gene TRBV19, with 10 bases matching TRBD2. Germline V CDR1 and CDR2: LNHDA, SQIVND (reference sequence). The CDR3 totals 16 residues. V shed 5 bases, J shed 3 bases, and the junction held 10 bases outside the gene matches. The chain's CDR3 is CASSSGLAAAHYEQYF. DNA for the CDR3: TGTGCCAGTAGTTCCGGACTAGCGGCCGCTCACTACGAGCAGTACTTC.

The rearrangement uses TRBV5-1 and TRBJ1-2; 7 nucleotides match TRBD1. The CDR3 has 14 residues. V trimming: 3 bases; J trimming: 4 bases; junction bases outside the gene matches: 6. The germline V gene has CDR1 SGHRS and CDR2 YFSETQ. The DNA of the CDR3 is TGCGCCAGCAGCTCGCGACAGGGAGGCTATGGCTACACCTTC. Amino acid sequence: CASSSRQGGYGYTF.

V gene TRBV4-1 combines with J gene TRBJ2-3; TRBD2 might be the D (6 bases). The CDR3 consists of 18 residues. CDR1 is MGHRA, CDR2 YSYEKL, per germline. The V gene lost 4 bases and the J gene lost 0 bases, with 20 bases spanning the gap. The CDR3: CASSRGTPQPTSTDTQYF. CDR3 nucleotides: TGCGCCAGCAGCCGGGGGACTCCTCAGCCGACTAGCACAGATACGCAGTATTTT.

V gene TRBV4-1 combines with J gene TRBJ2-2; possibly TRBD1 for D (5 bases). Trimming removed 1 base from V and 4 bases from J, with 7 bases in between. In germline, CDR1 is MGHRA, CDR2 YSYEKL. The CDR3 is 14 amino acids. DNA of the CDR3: TGCGCCAGCAGCCAAGGTCAGGGCACCGGGGAGCTGTTTTTT. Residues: CASSQGQGTGELFF.

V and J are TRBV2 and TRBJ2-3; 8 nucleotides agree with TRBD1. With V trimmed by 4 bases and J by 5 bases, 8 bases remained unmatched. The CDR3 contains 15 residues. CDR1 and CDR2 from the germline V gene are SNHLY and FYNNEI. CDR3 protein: CASSVATGAGDTQYF. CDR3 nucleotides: TGTGCCAGCAGTGTGGCGACAGGGGCTGGAGATACGCAGTATTTT.

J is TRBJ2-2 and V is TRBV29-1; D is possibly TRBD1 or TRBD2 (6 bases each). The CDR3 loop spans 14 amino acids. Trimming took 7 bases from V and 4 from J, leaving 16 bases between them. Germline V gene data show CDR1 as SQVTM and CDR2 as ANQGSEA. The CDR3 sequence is CSARGARGTGELFF. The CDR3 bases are TGCAGCGCGAGGGGGGCCCGAGGCACCGGGGAGCTGTTTTTT.

CDR3: CASSLSRAYGYTF. The CDR3 DNA reads TGTGCCAGCAGCTTAAGCAGGGCATATGGCTACACCTTC. V is TRBV11-2 and J is TRBJ1-2, with D perhaps matching TRBD1 (5 bases). This CDR3 has 13 residues. The germline gives CDR1 SGHAT, CDR2 FQNNGV. V was shortened by 2 bases and J by 5 bases, with 9 bases between the two germline ends.

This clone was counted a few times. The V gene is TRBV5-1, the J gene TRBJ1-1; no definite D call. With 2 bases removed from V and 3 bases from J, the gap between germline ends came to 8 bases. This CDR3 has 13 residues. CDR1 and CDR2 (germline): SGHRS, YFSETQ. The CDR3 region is CASSFDTYTEAFF. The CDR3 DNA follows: TGCGCCAGCAGCTTCGACACCTACACTGAAGCTTTCTTT.

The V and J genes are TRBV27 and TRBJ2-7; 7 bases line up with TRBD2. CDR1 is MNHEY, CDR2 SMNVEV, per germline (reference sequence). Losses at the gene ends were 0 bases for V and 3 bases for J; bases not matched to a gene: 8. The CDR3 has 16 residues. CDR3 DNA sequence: TGTGCCAGCAGTTTATCCGGCGGGGGAACCCTCTACGAGCAGTACTTC. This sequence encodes CASSLSGGGTLYEQYF.

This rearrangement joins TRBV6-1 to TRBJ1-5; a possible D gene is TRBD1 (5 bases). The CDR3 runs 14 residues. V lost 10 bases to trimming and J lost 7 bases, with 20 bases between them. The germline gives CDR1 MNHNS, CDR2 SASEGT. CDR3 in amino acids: CATWGDLFVQPQHF. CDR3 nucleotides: TGTGCCACCTGGGGGGATTTATTTGTGCAGCCCCAGCATTTT.

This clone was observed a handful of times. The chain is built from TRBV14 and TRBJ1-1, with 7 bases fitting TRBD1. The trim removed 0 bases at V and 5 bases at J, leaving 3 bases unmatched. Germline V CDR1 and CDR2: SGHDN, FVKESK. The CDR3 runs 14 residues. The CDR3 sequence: CASSQDLQGTEAFF. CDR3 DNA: TGTGCCAGCAGCCAAGATTTACAGGGGACTGAAGCTTTCTTT.

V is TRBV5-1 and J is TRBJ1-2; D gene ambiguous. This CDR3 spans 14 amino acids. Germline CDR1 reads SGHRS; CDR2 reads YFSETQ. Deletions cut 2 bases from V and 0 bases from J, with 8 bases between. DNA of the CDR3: TGCGCCAGCAGCTTAAGCAGATCTAACTATGGCTACACCTTC. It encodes CASSLSRSNYGYTF. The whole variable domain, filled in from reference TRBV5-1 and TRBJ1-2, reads KAGVTQTPRYLIKTRGQQVTLSCSPISGHRSVSWYQQTPGQGLQFLFEYFSETQRNKGNFPGRFSGRQFSNSRSEMNVSTLELGDSALYLCASSLSRSNYGYTFGSGTRLTVV.